This T cell receptor (beta chain) was found in a study of cytomegalovirus exposure and HLA in healthy donors. With 60 Vbeta and 13 Jbeta primers, the PCR was carried out. Sequencing was performed with immunoSEQ multiplex PCR; in TCRdb, only in-frame clones are kept and a portion is missing. The sample includes around 130,000 clones, around 8.5% of them seen just once. This clone has only a few counts. Its antigen is undetermined. Study results and caveats: One later analysis reportedly identified an Asian-associated ancestry cluster that showed fewer N-insertions than the roughly 670-donor mean. Reported findings show TCR beta sequences accurately forecast HLA-A and HLA-B alleles in most subjects. In a later analysis, across HLA loci, associated TCR counts were highest for DRB1, lowest for HLA-C.

Germline V gene data show CDR1 as MDHEN and CDR2 as SYDVKM. V was pared by 8 bases and J by 1 base, with 8 bases of the junction left unmatched. The CDR3 spans 16 residues. The source is a man aged 40-55 years in good health and CMV-seronegative. This chain uses TRBV28 with TRBJ2-6; 7 positions match TRBD2. Sequenced sample: PBMCs. The CDR3 spells CASAWEGPSGANVLTF. CDR3 bases: TGTGCCAGCGCATGGGAGGGCCCTTCTGGGGCCAACGTCCTGACTTTC.